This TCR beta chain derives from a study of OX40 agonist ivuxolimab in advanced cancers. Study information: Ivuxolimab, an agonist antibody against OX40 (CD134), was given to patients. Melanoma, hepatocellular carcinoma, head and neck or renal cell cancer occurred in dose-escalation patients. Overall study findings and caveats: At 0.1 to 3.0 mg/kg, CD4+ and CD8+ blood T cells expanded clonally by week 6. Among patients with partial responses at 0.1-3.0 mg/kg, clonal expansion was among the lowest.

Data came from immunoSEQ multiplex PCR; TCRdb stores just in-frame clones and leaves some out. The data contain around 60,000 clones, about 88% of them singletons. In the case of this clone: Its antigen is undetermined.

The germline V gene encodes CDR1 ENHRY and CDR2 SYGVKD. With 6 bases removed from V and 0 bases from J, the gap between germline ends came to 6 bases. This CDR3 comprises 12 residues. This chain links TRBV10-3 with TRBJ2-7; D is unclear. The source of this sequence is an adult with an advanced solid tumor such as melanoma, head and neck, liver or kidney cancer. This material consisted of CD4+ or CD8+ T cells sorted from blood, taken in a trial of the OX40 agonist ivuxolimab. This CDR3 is CAIRGSSYEQYF. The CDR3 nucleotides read TGTGCCATCAGAGGAAGCTCCTACGAGCAGTACTTC.